These 5 T cell receptor beta chains were all obtained from the same sample, sequenced in a study of T cell repertoires in cytomegalovirus infection. TCRdb used MiXCR to reprocess the reads, holding one entry per CDR3 protein. The data hold under 800,000 distinct CDR3 sequences, with 20% to 25% observed a single time. Sequencing was performed on CD8+ T cells from PBMCs. These TCRs come from a human donor in good health (CMV status not recorded). Some clones in this sample may be carry-over from other donors' samples.

This clonotype has a count of ten or more. This chain links TRBV7-8 with TRBJ1-4, with 11 bases aligning to TRBD1. Looked up from germline, CDR1 is SGHVS and CDR2 is FQNEAQ. This CDR3 comprises 13 residues. Trimming removed 6 bases from V and 11 bases from J; junction bases left unmatched: 5. The CDR3 nucleotides read TGTGCCAGCAGACGGACAGGGGGCAGGAAACTGTTTTTT. Encoded protein: CASRRTGGRKLFF.

The table lists this clonotype with a few counts. The chain carries TRBV7-9 and TRBJ2-5; D not certain. The length of the CDR3 is 15 residues. The germline V gene has CDR1 SEHNR and CDR2 FQNEAQ (reference sequence). V lost 6 bases and J lost 0, with 14 bases in between. The CDR3 sequence is CASSYNIEYQETQYF. The CDR3 DNA is TGTGCCAGCAGTTATAATATAGAGTACCAAGAGACCCAGTACTTC.

There are many counts of this clonotype. This chain links TRBV7-9 with TRBJ2-5; D perhaps matches TRBD2 (5 bases). The CDR3 contains 13 residues. The V end was cut by 1 base, the J end by 4 bases, with 7 bases between. CDR1 and CDR2 (germline): SEHNR, FQNEAQ (reference sequence). CDR3: CASSLGTGETQYF. CDR3 sequence (DNA): TGTGCCAGCAGCTTAGGGACTGGAGAGACCCAGTACTTC.

The table lists this clonotype with a few counts. The gene calls are TRBV15 and TRBJ1-4; TRBD1 might be the D (5 bases). The germline CDR1 and CDR2 sequences are LNHNV and YYDKDF (reference sequence). V was clipped by 0 bases and J by 8 bases, with 13 bases between them. The CDR3 runs to 15 residues. DNA of the CDR3: TGTGCCACCAGCAGAGATGGCAGGGCAAGCGAAAAACTGTTTTTT. Translation: CATSRDGRASEKLFF.

V usage is TRBV27 and J usage is TRBJ2-5; D not certain. Trimming pared 0 bases from V and 7 bases from J, leaving 9 bases between. Germline V gene sequence: CDR1 MNHEY, CDR2 SMNVEV (reference sequence). The CDR3 consists of 13 residues. The CDR3 region is CASSLSIQSTQYF. CDR3 sequence (DNA): TGTGCCAGCAGTTTATCGATTCAATCGACCCAGTACTTC.